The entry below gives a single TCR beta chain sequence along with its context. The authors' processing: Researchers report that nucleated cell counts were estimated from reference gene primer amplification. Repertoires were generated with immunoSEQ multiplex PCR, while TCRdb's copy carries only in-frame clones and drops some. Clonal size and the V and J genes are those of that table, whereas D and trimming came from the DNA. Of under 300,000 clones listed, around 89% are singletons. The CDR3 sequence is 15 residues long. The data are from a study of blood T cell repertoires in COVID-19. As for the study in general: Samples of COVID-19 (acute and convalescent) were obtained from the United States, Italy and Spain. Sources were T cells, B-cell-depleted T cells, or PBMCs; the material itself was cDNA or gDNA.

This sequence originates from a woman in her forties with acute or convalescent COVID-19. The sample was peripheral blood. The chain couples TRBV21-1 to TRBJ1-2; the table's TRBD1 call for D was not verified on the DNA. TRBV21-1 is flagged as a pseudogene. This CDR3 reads CASSLMGDRNYGYTF. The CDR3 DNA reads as TGTGCCAGCAGCCTCATGGGAGACAGGAACTATGGCTACACCTTC.